The T cell receptor (beta chain) under discussion was sequenced for a study of cytotoxic CD8 clonotypes in ibrutinib-treated CLL. The study, taken as a whole, reports: Clonality climbed at ibrutinib response, then dropped toward baseline at progression.

Trimming stripped 2 bases from V and 0 bases from J, with 10 bases between. The germline V gene encodes CDR1 SGHNT and CDR2 YYREEE (reference sequence). The CDR3 spans 15 residues. In this sample, this clone turned up a few times. Its antigen is undetermined. Sequencing used immunoSEQ multiplex PCR; TCRdb keeps in-frame clones, though not all of them. The sample has about 300,000 clones; roughly three quarters are singletons. The sequence was obtained from a human donor with chronic lymphocytic leukemia. The material was PBMCs, obtained at disease progression, from a patient treated with ibrutinib. This sequence joins TRBV5-4 and TRBJ2-3; D unresolved. The DNA for the CDR3 is TGTGCCAGCAGCTTTCCAGACCCAAGCACAGATACGCAGTATTTT. Its translation: CASSFPDPSTDTQYF.